One TCR beta chain is described in this entry. The antigen is undetermined. Lesional scalp punch biopsies and peripheral blood came from alopecia areata patients. Losses at the gene ends were 4 bases for V and 5 bases for J; bases not matched to a gene: 13. Germline V gene data show CDR1 as GTSNPN and CDR2 as SVGIG (reference sequence). The CDR3 is 15 amino acids. Sequencing used cDNA as its template, made by extracting RNA and reverse transcribing it. Generated by immunoSEQ multiplex PCR, the TCRdb table keeps only in-frame clones and is missing some. This sample has about 130,000 clones; around 60% occur once, and the top ten carry under 6.5%. This sample is part of a study of CD8+ T cells in alopecia areata. Study-level results: Affected scalp, especially in alopecia totalis/universalis, had a higher clonality than normal scalp did.

The chain links TRBV30 to TRBJ2-7; TRBD1 matches 8 bases. The receptor was isolated from a human donor with alopecia areata. Sequences were derived from CD4+ T cells sorted from blood, sampled at week 0. The CDR3 here is CAWTRQGFFTDEQYF. For the CDR3, the DNA is TGTGCCTGGACCCGACAGGGGTTCTTTACGGACGAGCAGTACTTC.